The present entry profiles one T cell receptor (beta chain) with its context. The antigen is unknown. Germline CDR1 MGHRA, CDR2 YSYEKL. Trimming left V 4 bases short and J 1 base short, with 11 bases between. The CDR3 contains 15 residues. Profiled with immunoSEQ multiplex PCR; TCRdb holds only in-frame clones, not every one. Of roughly 980 clones in the sample, about two thirds were seen once. This sample is part of a study of CD8 T cell repertoires and HIV-1 epitope variants. Study information: Twenty-five autologous and known Gag and Nef epitope variant peptides each stimulated T cells separately. Controls were a CMV, EBV and flu peptide pool, Ebola AY9 negative control, and no-peptide well.

The V and J genes are TRBV4-1 and TRBJ2-1; possible D gene TRBD1, 6 bases. The TCR originated in a male donor with HIV. The sequencing input was cultured CD8+ T cells derived from PBMCs. CDR3 nucleotide sequence: TGCGCCAGCAGCCGCTCTCAGGGGTCCTACAATGAGCAGTTCTTC. Protein sequence: CASSRSQGSYNEQFF.